A selection of T cell receptor beta chains follows, all from one sample in a study of cytomegalovirus exposure and HLA in healthy donors. TCRdb's copy holds only in-frame clones and misses some; the assay was immunoSEQ multiplex PCR. The sample comprises 55,000 to 85,000 clones, around 82% of which are singletons, and 6.5% to 8.5% rests with the top ten. The sample consisted of PBMCs. The receptors stem from a man between 18 and 35 years old in good health and CMV-seropositive. Both conserved end residues are part of each CDR3. The D gene is left open where the match is weak. Only part of the rows carry a size: once, few, many, or a class if the clone is expanded.

>TRBJ2-1|NA|TRBV7-2|NA
TGTGCCAGCAGCTTTACCCGGAGTCCTTACAATGAGCAGTTCTTC
CASSFTRSPYNEQFF
>TRBJ1-6|NA|TRBV28|NA
TGTGCCAGCAGTGAAGACAGGTGGAGCTCCTATAATTCACCCCTCCACTTT
CASSEDRWSSYNSPLHF
>TRBJ2-7|TRBD1|TRBV30|NA
TGTGCCTGGAGGACAGGGGTCTACGAGCAGTACTTC
CAWRTGVYEQYF
>TRBJ1-1|NA|TRBV12-5|NA
TGTGCTAGCTCCCGGTTTCCGGAGGACACTGAAGCTTTCTTT
CASSRFPEDTEAFF
>TRBJ1-1|NA|TRBV30|NA
TGTGCCTCCGGGAGGGAGGCCTTGGTAGCTTTCTTT
CASGREALVAFF
>TRBJ1-2|NA|TRBV29-1|NA
TGCACCGCCGCCGGAGGGGCTGACTATGGCTACACCTTC
CTAAGGADYGYTF
>TRBJ2-1|NA|TRBV4-1|NA
TGCGCCAGCAGCCAAGACGGGAGTTACAATGAGCAGTTCTTC
CASSQDGSYNEQFF
>TRBJ2-7|NA|TRBV7-2|NA
TGTGCCAGCAGCTTAGTGGGGCCCGACCCCTACGAGCAGTACTTC
CASSLVGPDPYEQYF
>TRBJ1-5|NA|TRBV6-5|NA
TGTGCCAGCAGTTATGGGAAGGGGACAAACCAGCCCCAGCATTTT
CASSYGKGTNQPQHF
>TRBJ1-1|NA|TRBV27|NA
TGTGCCAGCAGGTTGGAGAGGGACACTGAAGCTTTCTTT
CASRLERDTEAFF
>TRBJ2-1|TRBD2|TRBV28|many
TGTGCCAGCAGTACTCCCGGGACTAGCATTGAGCAGTTCTTC
CASSTPGTSIEQFF
>TRBJ2-7|TRBD1|TRBV7-8|NA
TGTGCCAGCAGCCCCACGGGACAGGGGACCCACGAGCAGTACTTC
CASSPTGQGTHEQYF
>TRBJ2-1|TRBD1|TRBV28|NA
TGTGCCAGCAATTCCGGACAGGGGATCCTCGATGAGCAGTTCTTC
CASNSGQGILDEQFF
>TRBJ1-1|NA|TRBV6-1|few
TGTGCCAACCACCTGTTTGAGTCGGGGGGGACTGAAGCTTTCTTT
CANHLFESGGTEAFF
>TRBJ1-1|NA|TRBV30|NA
TGTGCCTGGGGCTTGGCGGCCGGGAACACTGAAGCTTTCTTT
CAWGLAAGNTEAFF